This TCR beta chain derives from a study of blood T cell repertoires in COVID-19. Study-level background: Samples taken during acute and convalescent COVID-19 were collected in the United States, Italy and Spain. From T cells, B-cell-depleted T cells, or PBMCs came the material, which was cDNA or gDNA.

Authors' data handling: Counts of nucleated cells, estimated from reference gene primer amplification, were obtained. This table comes from immunoSEQ multiplex PCR, and its TCRdb copy is limited to in-frame clones, with some not included. D and trimming come from the DNA, and the V and J calls and clone size come from that table. Among some 240,000 clones listed, around 90% were seen once. The CDR3 runs to 15 residues. V was cut by 0 bases and J by 8 bases, with 17 bases left in between. Germline loops: CDR1 SGHRS, CDR2 YFSETQ. This chain uses TRBV5-1 with TRBJ1-1, with TRBD1 as a possible D gene (5 bases). Sample: peripheral blood. The clonotype originates from a man in his 60s who had recovered from COVID-19. CDR3 region: CASSLGREGGSEAFF. The CDR3 DNA reads as TGCGCCAGCAGCTTGGGCAGGGAGGGTGGTTCGGAAGCTTTCTTT.